The 7 T cell receptor beta chains below all came from one sample that was sequenced in a study of blood T cell repertoires in COVID-19. Libraries were prepared by immunoSEQ multiplex PCR; TCRdb keeps only in-frame clonotypes and omits some of them. The table has 100,000 to 150,000 clones, approximately 81% seen once. What was sequenced was peripheral blood. The receptor set was obtained from a man in his sixties with acute or convalescent COVID-19.

The genes are TRBV24-1 and TRBJ2-1; TRBD1 aligns across 9 bases. Per germline, CDR1 KGHDR and CDR2 SFDVKD. The CDR3 is made up of 19 amino acids. After removal of 9 bases from V and 4 bases from J, the junction contained 21 bases not matched to a gene. CDR3 sequence: CATGERGQGKIAGYNEQFF. Here the CDR3 DNA reads TGTGCCACCGGGGAAAGGGGACAGGGTAAAATTGCTGGATACAATGAGCAGTTCTTC.

The table lists this clone with a few counts. The gene calls are TRBV7-9 and TRBJ2-1; D uncertain. V was cut by 7 bases and J by 7 bases, with 5 bases left in between. The CDR3 is 10 amino acids. Looked up from germline, CDR1 is SEHNR and CDR2 is FQNEAQ (reference sequence). This CDR3 is CASTLNEQFF. The CDR3 nucleotides are TGTGCCAGCACTTTAAATGAGCAGTTCTTC.

The chain employs TRBV28 and TRBJ1-1; D possibly corresponds to TRBD1 (6 bases). Trimming stripped 7 bases from V and 4 bases from J, with 13 bases between. CDR1 and CDR2 from the germline V gene are MDHEN and SYDVKM. The CDR3 extends over 13 amino acids. CDR3: CASIIQGSTEAFF. In DNA, the CDR3 is TGTGCCAGCATCATACAGGGCTCCACTGAAGCTTTCTTT. The full variable domain, its missing parts supplied by reference TRBV28 and TRBJ1-1, is DVKVTQSSRYLVKRTGEKVFLECVQDMDHENMFWYRQDPGLGLRLIYFSYDVKMKEKGDIPEGYSVSREKKERFSLILESASTNQTSMYLCASIIQGSTEAFFGQGTRLTVV.

The chain combines TRBV4-2 with TRBJ2-1, with 11 bases aligning to TRBD2. Germline loops: CDR1 LGHNA, CDR2 YNFKEQ. V trimming: 8 bases; J trimming: 0 bases; junction bases outside the gene matches: 18. The CDR3 extends over 20 amino acids. This chain's CDR3 is CASLGSTGTSGGSSYNEQFF. The DNA of the CDR3 is TGTGCCAGCCTCGGAAGCACCGGGACTAGCGGTGGCAGCTCCTACAATGAGCAGTTCTTC.

The CDR3 nucleotides are TGTGCCAGCAGTTTAAGACTAGCGGGAACCACAGATACGCAGTATTTT. Translated, it gives CASSLRLAGTTDTQYF. The rearrangement links TRBV28 to TRBJ2-3; 11 positions agree with TRBD2. This CDR3 has 16 amino acids. V lost 2 bases, J lost 2 bases, and 3 bases stayed unmatched. Germline-derived CDR1 and CDR2 are MDHEN and SYDVKM. The full variable domain, completed using reference TRBV28 and TRBJ2-3, is DVKVTQSSRYLVKRTGEKVFLECVQDMDHENMFWYRQDPGLGLRLIYFSYDVKMKEKGDIPEGYSVSREKKERFSLILESASTNQTSMYLCASSLRLAGTTDTQYFGPGTRLTVL.

V usage is TRBV6-2 or TRBV6-3 and J usage is TRBJ2-7, with D tentatively TRBD2 (6 bases). Germline lookup yields CDR1 MNHEY and CDR2 SVGEGT. The CDR3 loop spans 13 amino acids. V was pared by 2 bases and J by 7 bases, with 12 bases between. Here the CDR3 DNA reads TGTGCCAGCAGTTACGGCGGGACGGGGGAGCAGTACTTC. Translation gives CASSYGGTGEQYF.

The chain combines TRBV6-5 with TRBJ2-2; 9 bases match TRBD2. V shed 5 bases and J 1 base; nucleotides not matched to a gene: 2. This CDR3 region has 15 residues. Germline V gene data show CDR1 as MNHEY and CDR2 as SVGAGI. The CDR3 sequence is CASSRTSENTGELFF. In DNA, the CDR3 is TGTGCCAGCAGTCGGACTAGCGAGAACACCGGGGAGCTGTTTTTT.